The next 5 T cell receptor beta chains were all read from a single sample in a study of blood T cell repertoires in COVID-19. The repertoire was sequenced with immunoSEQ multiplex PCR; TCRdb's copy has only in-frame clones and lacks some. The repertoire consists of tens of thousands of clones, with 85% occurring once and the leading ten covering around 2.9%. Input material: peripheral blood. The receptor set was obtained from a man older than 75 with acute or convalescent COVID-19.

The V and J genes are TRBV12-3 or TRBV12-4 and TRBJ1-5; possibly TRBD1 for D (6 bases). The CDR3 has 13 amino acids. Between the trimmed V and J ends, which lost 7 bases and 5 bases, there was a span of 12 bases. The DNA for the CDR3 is TGTGCCAGCACCCGGGGGGGCTATCAGCCCCAGCATTTT. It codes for CASTRGGYQPQHF.

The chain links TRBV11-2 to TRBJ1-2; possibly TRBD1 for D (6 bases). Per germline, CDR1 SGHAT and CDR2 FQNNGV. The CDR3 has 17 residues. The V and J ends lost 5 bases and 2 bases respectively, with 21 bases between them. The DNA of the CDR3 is TGTGCCAGCAGCCCTATTGTCGGTGGGGGCAGGAACTATGGCTACACCTTC. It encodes CASSPIVGGGRNYGYTF.

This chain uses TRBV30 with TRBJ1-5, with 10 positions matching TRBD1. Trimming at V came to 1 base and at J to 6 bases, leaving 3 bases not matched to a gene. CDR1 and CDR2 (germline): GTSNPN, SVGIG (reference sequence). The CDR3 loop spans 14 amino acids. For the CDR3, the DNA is TGTGCCTGGAGTGCCCGGACAGGGGGTCAGCCCCAGCATTTT. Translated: CAWSARTGGQPQHF.

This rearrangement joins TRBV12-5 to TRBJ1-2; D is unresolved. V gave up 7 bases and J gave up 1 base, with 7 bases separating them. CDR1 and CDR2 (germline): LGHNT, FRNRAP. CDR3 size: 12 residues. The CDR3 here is CASAVINYGYTF. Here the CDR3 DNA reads TGTGCTAGTGCCGTAATTAACTATGGCTACACCTTC.

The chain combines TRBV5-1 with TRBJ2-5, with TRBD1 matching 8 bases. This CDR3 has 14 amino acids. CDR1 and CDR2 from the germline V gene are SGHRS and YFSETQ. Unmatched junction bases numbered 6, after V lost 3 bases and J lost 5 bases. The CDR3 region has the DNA TGCGCCAGCAGCTCCCAGGGGGCGCAGGAGACCCAGTACTTC. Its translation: CASSSQGAQETQYF.